Listed here are 20 T cell receptor beta chains from one sample, sequenced in a study of human T cells and chemical hapten exposure. Time point described: patch test 2, 6 weeks after DPC sensitization. The treatment is: therapeutic diphenylcyclopropenone sensitization with weekly scalp DPC. MiXCR, run by TCRdb on the RACE reads, gives a single entry per CDR3 protein. Here the sample spans about 85,000 distinct CDR3 sequences, 11% being singletons. The sample consisted of whole blood, taken in connection with sensitization to the hapten diphenylcyclopropenone (DPC). The receptors were gathered from a man aged 18 to 29 with alopecia areata. Some clones in this sample may be carry-over from other donors' samples.

Ten or more counts support this clonotype. The chain uses TRBV7-9 and TRBJ2-5; 7 nucleotides agree with TRBD2. The V gene end was trimmed by 0 bases and the J gene end by 2 bases; junction bases not matched to a gene: 12. The CDR3 consists of 18 residues. Germline values: CDR1 SEHNR, CDR2 FQNEAQ (reference sequence). The CDR3 region is CASSLARLAARTQETQYF. The CDR3 nucleotides are TGTGCCAGCAGCTTAGCGCGGCTAGCGGCACGAACACAAGAGACCCAGTACTTC.

A few counts support this clonotype. This chain links TRBV7-9 with TRBJ2-5; 13 bases are a match to TRBD2. Germline loops: CDR1 SEHNR, CDR2 FQNEAQ (reference sequence). CDR3 length: 17 residues. V was pared by 5 bases and J by 5 bases, with 11 bases of the junction left unmatched. The CDR3 nucleotides are TGTGCCAGCAGCAGACTCGGGACTAGCGGGGCGAAGGAGACCCAGTACTTC. Its protein product is CASSRLGTSGAKETQYF.

The chain combines TRBV12-3 or TRBV12-4 with TRBJ2-5; a weak D match, TRBD1 (5 bases). This CDR3 contains 15 residues. Trimming stripped 6 bases from V and 2 bases from J, with 16 bases between. The CDR3 DNA reads as TGTGCCAGCAGCCCCCAGGGTCGGTGGCAAGAGACCCAGTACTTC. This gives the protein CASSPQGRWQETQYF.

This clonotype has a handful of counts. J is TRBJ2-2 and V is TRBV20-1, with TRBD1 matching 9 bases. Germline CDR1 is DFQATT and CDR2 is SNEGSKA (reference sequence). CDR3 size: 16 residues. The junction had 12 bases not matched to a gene; V was cut back by 2 bases and J by 8 bases. DNA for the CDR3: TGCAGTGCTAGATACCCCGGGACAGGGATTCTAGGGGAGCTGTTTTTT. Amino acids: CSARYPGTGILGELFF.

The chain links TRBV11-2 to TRBJ2-7; 11 bases map to TRBD2. Germline CDR1 SGHAT, CDR2 FQNNGV. The trim removed 5 bases at V and 2 bases at J, leaving 14 bases unmatched. The CDR3 extends over 18 amino acids. The CDR3 loop reads CASSPGPPSGGPTYEQYF. In DNA, the CDR3 is TGTGCCAGCAGCCCCGGGCCCCCTAGCGGGGGGCCTACCTACGAGCAGTACTTC.

The chain joins TRBV6-4 to TRBJ2-7; D gene ambiguous. CDR3 length equals 16 residues. V was cut by 0 bases and J by 3 bases, with 15 bases left in between. CDR1 and CDR2 (germline): MRHNA, SNTAGT. The CDR3 coding sequence is TGTGCCAGCAGTGACTCTCTCAAGACACCCGTCTACGAGCAGTACTTC. This encodes CASSDSLKTPVYEQYF.

The rearrangement joins TRBV28 to TRBJ2-7; D remains unclear. Trimming shortened V by 7 bases and J by 1 base, and 11 bases separated the two germline ends. This CDR3 has 13 residues. Germline loops: CDR1 MDHEN, CDR2 SYDVKM. CDR3 loop: CASTGSHSYEQYF. As DNA, the CDR3 is TGTGCCAGCACTGGGTCTCATTCCTACGAGCAGTACTTC.

This clonotype was counted only a few times. The V call is TRBV5-3, the J call TRBJ1-2; 7 positions agree with TRBD1. TRBV5-3 is identified as an open reading frame with a role that is uncertain. The V and J ends lost 6 bases and 3 bases, in that order; junction bases with no gene match: 8. The CDR3 covers 14 residues. DNA of the CDR3: TGTGCCAGAACCCGGGACAGAGGAGACTATGGCTACACCTTC. It is translated as CARTRDRGDYGYTF.

This chain's CDR3 is CASSRDRDSYEQYF. For the CDR3, the DNA is TGTGCCAGCAGCCGCGACAGGGACTCCTACGAGCAGTACTTC. This chain links TRBV7-2 with TRBJ2-7, with 7 bases matching TRBD1. Unmatched junction bases numbered 4, after V lost 5 bases and J lost 0 bases. The length of the CDR3 is 14 residues. Germline V CDR1 and CDR2: SGHTA, FQGNSA. Full variable domain (rest looked up from reference TRBV7-2 and TRBJ2-7): GAGVSQSPSNKVTEKGKDVELRCDPISGHTALYWYRQSLGQGLEFLIYFQGNSAPDKSGLPSDRFSAERTGGSVSTLTIQRTQQEDSAVYLCASSRDRDSYEQYFGPGTRLTVT.

Only a few counts were recorded for this clonotype. V and J are TRBV28 and TRBJ2-3, with a possible D match to TRBD1 (5 bases). V was clipped by 7 bases and J by 9 bases, with 14 bases between them. The CDR3 covers 12 residues. CDR1 and CDR2 from the germline V gene are MDHEN and SYDVKM. The CDR3 DNA follows: TGTGCCAGCACTCGAGAAGGGGTCACGCAGTATTTT. Translated: CASTREGVTQYF.

This clonotype has a handful of counts. The CDR3 sequence: CASSQGNVEDTQYF. The CDR3 DNA reads TGTGCCAGCAGCCAGGGGAATGTAGAGGATACGCAGTATTTT. This chain joins TRBV11-2 and TRBJ2-3; maybe TRBD1 (6 bases). Trimming shortened V by 5 bases and J by 6 bases, and 15 bases separated the two germline ends. This CDR3 region has 14 residues. Germline V gene lookup returns CDR1 SGHAT and CDR2 FQNNGV.

The chain carries TRBV9 and TRBJ2-2; D is perhaps TRBD2 (7 bases). Germline V gene lookup returns CDR1 SGDLS and CDR2 YYNGEE. The CDR3 sequence is 15 residues long. Deletions cut 3 bases from V and 5 bases from J, with 14 bases between. CDR3 bases: TGTGCCAGCAGCGAGGGAGGGGGTGCAACCGGGGAGCTGTTTTTT. Its translation is CASSEGGGATGELFF. The full variable domain, completed using reference TRBV9 and TRBJ2-2, is DSGVTQTPKHLITATGQRVTLRCSPRSGDLSVYWYQQSLDQGLQFLIQYYNGEERAKGNILERFSAQQFPDLHSELNLSSLELGDSALYFCASSEGGGATGELFFGEGSRLTVL.

This clonotype was counted many times. The J gene is TRBJ2-2, the V gene TRBV5-1; tentatively, D is TRBD1 (6 bases). V lost 0 bases, J lost 3 bases, and 9 bases lay in between. Germline loops: CDR1 SGHRS, CDR2 YFSETQ. The CDR3 sequence is 15 residues long. DNA for the CDR3: TGCGCCAGCAGCTTGGAACAGGGCGACACCGGGGAGCTGTTTTTT. Protein product: CASSLEQGDTGELFF.

The chain recombines TRBV6-2 or TRBV6-3 with TRBJ1-2; D uncertain. CDR3 size: 13 residues. Germline V gene sequence: CDR1 MNHEY, CDR2 SVGEGT. V lost 6 bases and J lost 1, with 9 bases in between. Here the CDR3 DNA reads TGTGCCAGCAGCCCCGGATATAACTATGGCTACACCTTC. This gives the protein CASSPGYNYGYTF.

This clonotype has only a few counts. The rearrangement links TRBV7-2 to TRBJ1-4, with a tentative D call TRBD1 (5 bases). V lost 1 base and J lost 4, with 10 bases in between. Germline CDR1 and CDR2: SGHTA and FQGNSA. This CDR3 spans 15 amino acids. The CDR3 spells CASSLVPGFNEKLFF. The CDR3, as DNA: TGTGCCAGCAGCTTAGTCCCAGGGTTTAATGAAAAACTGTTTTTT.

In its sample, this clonotype was seen a few times. V and J are TRBV9 and TRBJ1-6; D not certain. Looked up from germline, CDR1 is SGDLS and CDR2 is YYNGEE. CDR3 length: 13 residues. Trimming removed 4 bases at V and 9 bases at J, with 11 bases between. This CDR3 is CASSPTPTSPLHF. The CDR3 DNA is TGTGCCAGCAGCCCGACCCCTACTTCACCCCTCCACTTT.

This clonotype was seen ten or more times. This rearrangement joins TRBV7-2 to TRBJ2-7; 12 bases map to TRBD2. The CDR3 covers 16 residues. The ends lost 1 base at V and 7 bases at J; junction bases unmatched: 8. In germline, CDR1 is SGHTA, CDR2 FQGNSA. CDR3 nucleotide sequence: TGTGCCAGCAGCTTAGACGCTAGCGGGGGGGCTTGGGAGCAGTACTTC. Amino acids: CASSLDASGGAWEQYF.

The chain joins TRBV20-1 to TRBJ2-7; D is unclear. The CDR3 length is 13 residues. V lost 3 bases, J lost 4 bases, and 13 bases lay in between. Per the germline V gene, CDR1 is DFQATT and CDR2 is SNEGSKA (reference sequence). Written as DNA, the CDR3 is TGCAGTGCTAGCGGGCCAGAATCGTACGAGCAGTACGTC. Translating it yields CSASGPESYEQYV.

This clonotype was found many times. The chain recombines TRBV11-3 with TRBJ1-1; TRBD1 matches 7 bases. The CDR3 runs 13 residues. CDR1 and CDR2 (germline): SGHNT, YENEEA. Trimming cost V 1 base and J 8 bases; bases outside gene matches: 4. The chain's CDR3 is CASSLGDSVEAFF. As DNA, the CDR3 is TGTGCCAGCAGCTTAGGGGACAGCGTGGAAGCTTTCTTT.

This clonotype was found many times. The gene calls are TRBV6-2 or TRBV6-3 and TRBJ2-7, with 9 nucleotides matching TRBD1. V lost 5 bases, J lost 6 bases, and 5 bases stayed unmatched. CDR3 size: 13 residues. CDR1 and CDR2 (germline): MNHEY, SVGEGT. The CDR3 DNA reads as TGTGCCAGCAGTACCACAGGGGGCCTCGAGCAGTACGTC. Its protein is CASSTTGGLEQYV.